The 21 T cell receptor beta chains listed next were all sequenced from one sample in a study of blood T cells in healthy people across ages. Through a sample-barcoded 5' primer and a J-beta primer mix, a second PCR was run for roughly 6 to 11 cycles. One entry per CDR3 protein results from TCRdb running MiXCR on the 5' RACE reads. The sample has about 1.4 million distinct CDR3 sequences; roughly 59% are singletons. Material for sequencing was blood. These receptors came from a man younger than 30 in good health.

As regards this clonotype: At one boundary the junction diverges from the germline segment, which might be a read error. The chain has TRBV7-7 and TRBJ2-5, with D possibly matching TRBD1 (6 bases). The DNA matches TRBJ2-7 better at its end, which makes the J call doubtful. Germline CDR1 reads SSHAT; CDR2 reads FNYEAQ (reference sequence). The CDR3 runs 14 residues. The CDR3 DNA follows: TGTGCCAACAGCTTAGGTGTAGGGGGTCACGAGCAGTACTTC. Residues: CANSLGVGGHEQYF.

This chain uses TRBV5-1 with TRBJ2-1; D tentatively fits TRBD1 or TRBD2 (5 bases each). V was clipped by 4 bases and J by 0 bases, with 14 bases between them. The CDR3 length is 16 residues. CDR1 and CDR2 (germline): SGHRS, YFSETQ. The CDR3: CASSPTGTFSYNEQFF. CDR3 bases: TGCGCCAGCAGCCCGACCGGGACGTTCTCCTACAATGAGCAGTTCTTC.

This clonotype showed up just a few times. The chain carries TRBV13 and TRBJ2-5; 7 bases align to TRBD2. V shed 5 bases and J 11 bases; nucleotides not matched to a gene: 8. This CDR3 region has 12 residues. Germline assignment: CDR1 PRHDT and CDR2 FYEKMQ (reference sequence). The CDR3 spells CASSPAVREQYF. The CDR3 region has the DNA TGTGCCAGCAGCCCCGCCGTGCGGGAGCAGTACTTC.

This chain links TRBV12-3 or TRBV12-4 with TRBJ2-3; no clear D gene. V was pared by 9 bases and J by 2 bases, with 6 bases between. The CDR3 has 11 residues. The CDR3 is CASGPTDTQYF. DNA for the CDR3: TGTGCCAGTGGGCCCACAGATACGCAGTATTTT.

CDR3 residues: CSVRDTNYNEQFF. The CDR3 DNA sequence: TGCAGTGTCCGGGACACAAACTACAATGAGCAGTTCTTC. This sequence joins TRBV20-1 and TRBJ2-1; tentative D call: TRBD1 (6 bases). The CDR3 contains 13 residues. V lost 7 bases and J lost 3, with 13 bases in between. Germline CDR1 DFQATT, CDR2 SNEGSKA (reference sequence).

This clonotype has more than one count but fewer than ten. The J gene is TRBJ1-2, the V gene TRBV29-1, with D possibly being TRBD1 (6 bases). Germline CDR1 reads SQVTM; CDR2 reads ANQGSEA. Trimming cost V 2 bases and J 11 bases, with 15 bases left between them. This CDR3 region has 12 residues. CDR3 nucleotide sequence: TGCAGCGTTGAAAGGGGGGACGGCGGATACACCTTC. Its protein is CSVERGDGGYTF.

The V gene is TRBV27, the J gene TRBJ2-7; maybe TRBD1 (6 bases). Trimming stripped 6 bases from V and 3 bases from J, with 15 bases between. From germline, CDR1 is MNHEY and CDR2 SMNVEV (reference sequence). The CDR3 has 14 amino acids. The CDR3 protein is CASSPPGHLYEQYF. The CDR3 DNA sequence: TGTGCCAGCAGCCCTCCGGGACACCTCTACGAGCAGTACTTC.

J is TRBJ2-1 and V is TRBV5-1; D not resolved. V was clipped by 7 bases and J by 0 bases, with 17 bases between them. Germline V CDR1 and CDR2: SGHRS, YFSETQ. The CDR3 runs to 16 residues. CDR3 in DNA: TGCGCCAGCGTCCCCCGGGTACCTGGCTCCTACAATGAGCAGTTCTTC. Residues: CASVPRVPGSYNEQFF.

The chain recombines TRBV7-2 with TRBJ2-7, with 12 nucleotides matching TRBD2. Germline V lookup: CDR1 SGHTA, CDR2 FQGNSA. The trim removed 4 bases at V and 0 bases at J, leaving 1 base unmatched. This CDR3 comprises 15 residues. CDR3 loop: CASSWTSGVSYEQYF. In nucleotides, the CDR3 is TGTGCCAGCAGCTGGACTAGCGGGGTCTCCTACGAGCAGTACTTC.

This clonotype has a handful of counts. This rearrangement joins TRBV7-9 to TRBJ1-4, with D possibly being TRBD1 (5 bases). The germline V gene encodes CDR1 SEHNR and CDR2 FQNEAQ (reference sequence). V was trimmed by 5 bases and J by 8 bases, leaving 24 bases between them. CDR3 length equals 17 residues. Here the CDR3 DNA reads TGTGCCAGCAGCAACACCGACTTAGGAGGGGAGGAGGAAAAACTGTTTTTT. Amino acids: CASSNTDLGGEEEKLFF.

The chain has TRBV27 and TRBJ2-4, with unresolved D. The CDR3 consists of 13 residues. Germline values: CDR1 MNHEY, CDR2 SMNVEV (reference sequence). Trimming cost V 5 bases and J 0 bases, with 5 bases left between them. As DNA, the CDR3 is TGTGCCAGCAGTCTGATAGCCAAAAACATTCAGTACTTC. It is translated as CASSLIAKNIQYF.

This clonotype showed up just once. V usage is TRBV11-2 and J usage is TRBJ2-1, with D possibly being TRBD2 (6 bases). This CDR3 is 16 amino acids long. Trimming took off 5 bases at V and 10 bases at J, with 24 bases between the two ends. Per germline, CDR1 SGHAT and CDR2 FQNNGV. The CDR3 reads CASSPLGGLRSGEQFF. The CDR3 DNA follows: TGTGCCAGCAGCCCCCTGGGGGGACTCCGATCGGGGGAGCAGTTCTTC. Together with reference TRBV11-2 and TRBJ2-1, the CDR3 gives the full variable domain: EAGVAQSPRYKIIEKRQSVAFWCNPISGHATLYWYQQILGQGPKLLIQFQNNGVVDDSQLPKDRFSAERLKGVDSTLKIQPAKLEDSAVYLCASSPLGGLRSGEQFFGPGTRLTVL.

This chain connects TRBV7-6 to TRBJ1-4; no definite D call. CDR1 and CDR2 (germline): SGHVS, FNYEAQ. V was clipped by 1 base and J by 0 bases, with 12 bases between them. CDR3 length equals 17 residues. CDR3 coding DNA: TGTGCCAGCAGCTTAGAAGGTGACTCTGCAACTAATGAAAAACTGTTTTTT. This sequence encodes CASSLEGDSATNEKLFF.

The genes are TRBV7-6 and TRBJ1-2; 7 bases fit TRBD1. The CDR3 length is 15 residues. Per the germline V gene, CDR1 is SGHVS and CDR2 is FNYEAQ. V lost 4 bases, J lost 8 bases, and 13 bases stayed unmatched. CDR3 DNA: TGTGCCAGCAGCTCTACTAGGGTAACAGGGGTCGGCTACACCTTC. Translation: CASSSTRVTGVGYTF. Full variable domain (rest looked up from reference TRBV7-6 and TRBJ1-2): GAGVSQSPRYKVTKRGQDVALRCDPISGHVSLYWYRQALGQGPEFLTYFNYEAQQDKSGLPNDRFSAERPEGSISTLTIQRTEQRDSAMYRCASSSTRVTGVGYTFGSGTRLTVV.

The chain employs TRBV4-2 and TRBJ1-1; 7 nucleotides line up with TRBD1. The J segment lost 4 bases and the V segment lost 3 bases, leaving 8 bases of the junction unmatched. Per germline, CDR1 LGHNA and CDR2 YNFKEQ. The length of the CDR3 is 15 residues. CDR3 sequence reads: CASSQGRQGSTEAFF. The CDR3 nucleotides read TGTGCCAGCAGCCAGGGTCGACAGGGTAGCACTGAAGCTTTCTTT.

This clonotype appeared a single time. The V gene is TRBV5-1, the J gene TRBJ2-5, with 7 bases lining up with TRBD1. With V trimmed by 4 bases and J by 3 bases, 9 bases remained unmatched. The germline CDR1 and CDR2 sequences are SGHRS and YFSETQ. The CDR3 has 15 amino acids. Here the CDR3 reads CASSPHGQVEETQYF. The DNA for the CDR3 is TGCGCCAGCAGCCCACACGGACAGGTGGAAGAGACCCAGTACTTC.

For this clonotype: The junction differs from germline at one of its ends, possibly a read error. V usage is TRBV4-1 and J usage is TRBJ2-3; perhaps TRBD2 as D (5 bases). The germline V gene encodes CDR1 MGHRA and CDR2 YSYEKL. The CDR3 has 16 amino acids. CDR3 sequence reads: CASSQGSRPSTETQYF. CDR3 nucleotide sequence: TGCGCCAGCAGCCAAGGGTCTAGGCCTAGCACAGAGACGCAGTATTTT.

With regard to this clonotype: A read error may account for a junction end that differs from germline. The rearrangement links TRBV12-3 or TRBV12-4 to TRBJ1-2; D is possibly TRBD1 (5 bases). The CDR3 is 17 amino acids. The CDR3, as DNA: TGTGCCAGCAGCCCCCCGGCGAGTATGGGACTATCCTATGGCCACACCTTC. The encoded protein is CASSPPASMGLSYGHTF.

The chain recombines TRBV6-1 with TRBJ2-7, with D hard to call. This CDR3 spans 13 amino acids. CDR1 and CDR2 from the germline V gene are MNHNS and SASEGT. Trimming cost V 2 bases and J 2 bases, with 7 bases left between them. The CDR3, as DNA: TGTGCCAGCAGTGAACACTACGCCTACGAGCAGTACTTC. Its translation: CASSEHYAYEQYF.

The chain links TRBV5-1 to TRBJ2-7, with 9 bases matching TRBD1. J was trimmed by 3 bases and V by 3 bases; bases with no gene match: 7. Germline lookup yields CDR1 SGHRS and CDR2 YFSETQ. The CDR3 covers 15 residues. The CDR3 DNA reads as TGCGCCAGCAGCTGGGGGACAGGGCAAAACTACGAGCAGTACTTC. It codes for CASSWGTGQNYEQYF.

CDR3 DNA sequence: TGTGCCAGCAGCTTACTCGACGCGACGCAGTATTTT. Amino acid sequence: CASSLLDATQYF. J is TRBJ2-3 and V is TRBV11-2; no clear D. The germline V gene encodes CDR1 SGHAT and CDR2 FQNNGV. V was pared by 2 bases and J by 9 bases, with 9 bases between. The CDR3 is 12 amino acids.